This record concerns one T cell receptor beta chain sequence. Its target antigen remains unknown. There are no base qualities to consult, and no much larger clone falls within one base. The data were taken from a study of cytomegalovirus exposure and HLA in healthy donors (dated 2017 in TCRdb). Regarding the study in general: In an earlier analysis of 587 of the donors, 250 to 350 Gb of sequence data and 100 million or so unique TCR beta sequences from approximately 180 million T cells were reported. Of the roughly 390 genotyped donors, less than 90% were placed in the genetic ancestry cluster associated with self-reported Caucasian donors. Donor age, sex, ethnicity and CMV serostatus were compiled alongside the repertoire data. To predict cytomegalovirus infection status, the study combined high-throughput TCR immunosequencing, statistical association of individual TCRs with disease status, and machine learning. The study aimed to test whether cataloging public T cell receptors could reveal signatures of past pathogen exposure. A later genetic analysis took genome-wide SNP genotypes for about 65% of the 666 donors and used that subset as a discovery cohort. An early release covering 550 to 700 HLA-typed donors comprised about 320 gigabases of sequencing data and approximately 85 million unique TCR sequences. Class I and class II HLA loci were covered by the typing at four-digit resolution. The study used immunosequencing to profile the T cell repertoires of approximately 630 subjects and linked those repertoires to cytomegalovirus serostatus. In a later analysis, previously published TCR beta repertoires from 670 or so donors were re-analyzed and high-resolution HLA genotyping was added so that TCR occurrence patterns could be studied. Across approximately 420 genotyped donors of the cohort, an average of approximately 220,000 unique TCR beta nucleotide sequences per donor were sequenced, and 15% to 20% of those sequences were non-productive. Every repertoire in the discovery cohort had been generated on one and the same sequencing platform. In addition to the first cohort of 666 subjects, a separate validation cohort of some 120 different subjects was used. The number of typed donors differed by locus: about 620-640 for A, B, C, DRB1 and DQB1; 500 to 550 for DQA1; 606 for DPA1; and roughly 470 for DPB1. Rather than using new phenotypic data, the later analysis identified candidate immune exposures from TCR beta sequences and from how often those sequences occurred across donors. Because of strong linkage in the cohort, four or five DR-DQ haplotypes were treated as single units for association and clustering. An earlier analysis of approximately 640 of the donors applied high-throughput TCR beta sequencing to assess whether each TCR beta V gene segment acted as functional or pseudogenic.

The cohort was made up of 666 healthy bone marrow donors. At the time of sampling, every cohort member was nominally healthy, though immune exposures that went unrecorded were likely present. The donor tested CMV seronegative and was one of the 352 seronegative cohort members. Each donor provided a peripheral blood sample, and peripheral blood mononuclear cells were used for TCR beta sequencing. The Qiagen DNeasy Blood Extraction Kit was used to extract genomic DNA from the blood cell samples. Libraries were made using the immunoSEQ multiplex PCR assay. The multiplex PCR relied on a mix of 60 forward primers for TCR Vbeta segments and 13 reverse primers for TCR Jbeta segments. Amplification of the CDR3 region of rearranged TCR beta genes was performed with a multiplex PCR assay on genomic DNA. The amplified TCR beta libraries were sequenced on the Illumina HiSeq System as 87-base-pair reads. The authors' pipeline ran thus. In a later analysis, 70 million to 95 million unique TCR beta chains were counted across the approximately 620 repertoires, and approximately 9.9 million of these chains were shared by at least two donors. A nearest-neighbor algorithm error-corrected the raw reads and collapsed the reads into unique sequences, merging closely related sequences to remove PCR and sequencing errors. To assign V, D and J gene segments, CDR3 sequences were aligned to IMGT reference sequences. For a sequence to be retained, at least a six-nucleotide match to both a V gene segment and a J gene segment was required. Rearrangements were called productive when the CDR3 lacked stop codons and stayed in frame with V and J; all others were non-productive. Following IMGT convention, CDR3 was defined as the stretch from the second conserved V-encoded cysteine up to the conserved J-encoded phenylalanine. Sequences without an unambiguous match to a single V gene segment were excluded from the earlier analysis of approximately 560 of the donors. An earlier analysis of 587 of the donors classified V segments as functional when productive rearrangements were above 56.7% and as segregating when the standard deviation between donors was above 5%. A statistical classification framework was built for diagnosing cytomegalovirus status from the catalog of TCR beta chain sequences. A later analysis assigned V and J genes by comparing TCR nucleotide sequences with IMGT/GENE-DB human TR gene sequences. The TCRdist pipeline was used in a later analysis to assign CDR3 sequences and most-parsimonious VDJ recombination scenarios. A later analysis defined each TCR beta chain by its CDR3 amino acid sequence plus V-gene family, and excluded reads lacking a unique V-gene family. As a way to deal with suspected cross-contamination and a sequencing artifact, a later analysis dropped approximately 570 nucleotide sequences that were highly shared and had low generation probability. A later analysis calculated a clonal expansion index for each public chain from normalized within-repertoire ranks of inferred template counts. In a later analysis, generation probabilities were computed with a VDJ recombination model fitted to out-of-frame rearrangements, and the resulting probabilities were checked against IGoR. In a later analysis, hypergeometric tests were used to score TCR-TCR, TCR-HLA and TCR-CMV co-occurrence, with a repertoire-size bias correction applied to TCR pairs. In a later analysis, false discovery rates were estimated by permuting HLA or CMV assignments 20 times. In a later analysis, co-occurring TCRs were grouped with DBSCAN, and TCRdist sequence similarity was added when clustering was performed within HLA-allele-positive subsets. Repertoires with fewer than 30,000 or more than 120,000 public chains were left out of co-occurrence clustering, as were about 5 repertoires with anomalous nucleotide sharing. Sourced from immuneACCESS, this table was stored by TCRdb with only in-frame sequences that have V and J called. A share of the clones is absent; for the studies checked, an unresolved V gene accounts for under half, and the remainder has no known explanation. V, J and clone size reflect that table, while D and trimming were determined from the DNA. The sample yields about 140,000 clones; roughly 79% were counted once. The top ten clones comprise roughly 2.8% of the sample.

Trimming accounts for 10 bases at V and 3 bases at J, while the number of junction bases matched to no gene is 6. The CDR3 spans 12 residues, from the cysteine through the phenylalanine. The kept DNA is CDR3 alone, 36 bases in frame from the first base. CDR1 and CDR2 are drawn from the germline V gene: MGHDK, SYGVNS. Beyond this particular receptor, the publication reports: In vitro tests confirmed that a few of the cytomegalovirus-associated TCR beta chains recognize cytomegalovirus antigens. A further reported finding was that TCR beta sequences accurately predicted the HLA-A and HLA-B alleles for most subjects in the first cohort. Presence/absence analyses assumed roughly uniform sequencing depth across donors, an assumption that may not hold. It was suggested by the authors that the approach could potentially be generalized to other disease states and immunological phenotypes. This cohort had only TCR beta chains sequenced, and the lack of alpha or paired-chain data limited which features could be detected. For the cohort, immune exposure information was limited to CMV serostatus. When HLA alleles, especially DR and DQ, strongly co-occurred, attributing TCR associations to individual alleles was difficult. According to a later genetic analysis, donors in an Asian-associated ancestry cluster had fewer N-insertions in productive TCRs than the approximately 700-donor mean. A later analysis reported that several top co-occurrence clusters appeared linked to parvovirus B19, influenza, CMV and Epstein-Barr virus. In a later analysis, HLA-associated TCR beta chains showed more clonal expansion and lower generation probabilities than non-associated chains that were equally common. V-gene and J-gene trimming of TCR beta chains was associated with a missense DCLRE1C variant in a later genetic analysis, and the association was replicated in an independent cohort. At a false discovery rate of 0.05, a later analysis linked 15,000 to 20,000 TCR beta sequences to specific HLA alleles. According to a later analysis, TCR association rates differed among HLA loci, with DRB1 alleles showing the most associated TCRs and HLA-C alleles showing the fewest. Some IMGT-functional V segments, including TRBV6-2 and TRBV6-3, could not be told apart with the 87-base-pair reads, so those segments were excluded. Because counts were too low, seventeen rarely observed V segments, including chromosome 9 orphons, were excluded from the earlier analysis of around 640 of the donors. Linkage disequilibrium might explain the correlated functional status among segregating V segments, but an unknown experimental factor could not be ruled out. Most TCR sequences were seen in very few donors, while some public TCRs were found in many individuals. In both the original and validation cohorts, the classifier was reported to diagnose cytomegalovirus status with high specificity and sensitivity. A total of 150 or so TCR beta chains were listed by the study as associated with cytomegalovirus. A later analysis found that most CMV-associated TCR beta chains appeared HLA-restricted, with HLA associations seemingly driven largely by CMV exposure. In an earlier analysis of fewer than 700 of the donors, most TCR beta V segments appeared in productive rearrangements about 87% or about 30% of the time, broadly matching IMGT annotations. The sequencing pipeline was judged likely to have produced a cluster of highly shared sequence variants as a technical artifact. HLA typing was unavailable for some donors at each locus, so association tests used only the typed subset.

This clonotype was obtained from a male donor in good health and CMV-seronegative. The V and J genes are TRBV25-1 and TRBJ2-7, and 7 junction bases match TRBD1. The sample taken for sequencing was PBMCs. DNA sequence: TGTGCCACCACGGGACAGAGCTACGAGCAGTACTTC. Translated, this gives CATTGQSYEQYF.